These 2 T cell receptor beta chains share one sample of origin, sequenced in a study of T cell responses to AZD1222 COVID-19 vaccine. Sequencing used immunoSEQ multiplex PCR; TCRdb keeps in-frame clones, though not all of them. The sample carries roughly 97,000 clones, around nine tenths recorded once. Sequenced here: peripheral blood, sampled on day 0 of AZD1222 vaccination. Receptor source: an adult in good health.

The J gene is TRBJ2-5, the V gene TRBV6-6; the match to TRBD2 covers 9 bases. J lost 6 bases, V lost 10 bases, and 15 bases had no gene match. Germline V lookup: CDR1 MNHNY, CDR2 SVGAGI (reference sequence). The CDR3 totals 15 residues. The CDR3 loop reads CATRDGGGGAQTQYF. The CDR3 DNA reads TGTGCCACCCGAGATGGGGGCGGGGGGGCCCAGACCCAGTACTTC.

V and J are TRBV5-4 and TRBJ2-5, with TRBD2 matching over 9 bases. CDR1 and CDR2 from the germline V gene are SGHNT and YYREEE (reference sequence). The CDR3 consists of 14 residues. V shed 4 bases and J 5 bases; nucleotides not matched to a gene: 6. CDR3 nucleotides: TGTGCCAGCAGCAAGGGGACTAGCTGGGAGACCCAGTACTTC. This sequence encodes CASSKGTSWETQYF.